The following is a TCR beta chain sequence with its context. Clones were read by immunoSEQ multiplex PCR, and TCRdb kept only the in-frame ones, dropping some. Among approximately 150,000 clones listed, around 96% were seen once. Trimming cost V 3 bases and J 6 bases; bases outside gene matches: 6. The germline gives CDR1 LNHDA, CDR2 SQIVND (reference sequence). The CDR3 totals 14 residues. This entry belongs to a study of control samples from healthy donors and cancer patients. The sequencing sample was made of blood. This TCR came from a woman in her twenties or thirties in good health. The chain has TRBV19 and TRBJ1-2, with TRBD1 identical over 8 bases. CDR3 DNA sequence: TGTGCCAGTAGTATCGGACAGGGTACGCATGGCTACACCTTC. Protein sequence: CASSIGQGTHGYTF. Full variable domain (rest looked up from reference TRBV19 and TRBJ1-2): DGGITQSPKYLFRKEGQNVTLSCEQNLNHDAMYWYRQDPGQGLRLIYYSQIVNDFQKGDIAEGYSVSREKKESFPLTVTSAQKNPTAFYLCASSIGQGTHGYTFGSGTRLTVV.